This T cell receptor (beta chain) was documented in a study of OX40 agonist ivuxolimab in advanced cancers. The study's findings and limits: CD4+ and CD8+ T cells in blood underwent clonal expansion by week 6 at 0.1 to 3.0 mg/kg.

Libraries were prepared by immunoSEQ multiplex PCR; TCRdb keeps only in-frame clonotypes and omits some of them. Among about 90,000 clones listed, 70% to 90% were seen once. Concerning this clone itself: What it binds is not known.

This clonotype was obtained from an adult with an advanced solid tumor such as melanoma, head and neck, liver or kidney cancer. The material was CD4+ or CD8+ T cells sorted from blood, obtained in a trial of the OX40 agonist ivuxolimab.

The CDR3 is CASSFPPPSSGNTIYF. CDR3 coding DNA: TGTGCCAGCAGCTTCCCTCCCCCGAGCTCTGGAAACACCATATATTTT. The chain combines TRBV5-5 with TRBJ1-3; D not resolved. Germline CDR1 and CDR2: SGHKS and YYEKEE (reference sequence). V dropped 2 bases and J dropped 0 bases, with 12 bases sitting between them. CDR3 size: 16 residues.